This T cell receptor beta chain is from a study of blood T cell repertoires in COVID-19. Study-level background: Collection of acute and convalescent COVID-19 samples took place in the United States, Italy and Spain. In each case, the material was cDNA or gDNA derived from T cells, B-cell-depleted T cells, or PBMCs.

In the original analysis: Amplified reference gene primers provided the basis for estimating nucleated cell counts. Only in-frame clones appear in the TCRdb table, and some are missing; sequencing was by immunoSEQ multiplex PCR. V, J and clone size are taken as reported in that table, and D and trimming were inferred from the DNA itself. The data show 250,000 to 300,000 clones, about 91% seen once. Per the germline V gene, CDR1 is SGHRS and CDR2 is YFSETQ. Trimming removed 4 bases at V and 10 bases at J, with 17 bases between. The CDR3 has 14 amino acids. The sequencing sample was made of peripheral blood. V and J are TRBV5-1 and TRBJ2-2; maybe TRBD2 (5 bases). This receptor was taken from a woman in her sixties or seventies with acute or convalescent COVID-19. The CDR3 DNA reads TGCGCCAGCAGCCCTAGGACTGGGCGCGTGGAGCTGTTTTTT. Translated, it gives CASSPRTGRVELFF.